A single sample is the source of the 19 T cell receptor beta chains below, sequenced in a study of T-cell reconstitution after alpha-beta-depleted transplantation in children. Construction of the TCRbeta library involved unique molecular identifiers. From the PCR reads, TCRdb called clonotypes with MiXCR, one entry per CDR3 protein. The data hold 500,000 to 750,000 distinct CDR3 sequences, with over 10% observed a single time. The sequences come from PBMCs, mostly from graft donor cells, collected 360 days after TCRalphabeta/CD19-depleted stem cell transplant. These TCRs come from a male patient under 18 who had a stem cell transplant for acute myeloid leukemia, so the T cells may come from the graft donor.

This CDR3 reads CSVARGSGTYNEQFF. CDR3 bases: TGCAGCGTCGCACGGGGTAGCGGGACCTACAATGAGCAGTTCTTC. This chain connects TRBV29-1 to TRBJ2-1; 8 bases align to TRBD2. The germline CDR1 and CDR2 sequences are SQVTM and ANQGSEA. The CDR3 has 15 amino acids. V lost 6 bases and J lost 2; bases outside the gene matches: 9.

At least ten counts were recorded for this clonotype. The chain employs TRBV5-5 and TRBJ2-1, with D possibly called TRBD1 or TRBD2 (5 bases each). The CDR3 runs to 14 residues. Per germline, CDR1 SGHKS and CDR2 YYEKEE (reference sequence). V dropped 0 bases and J dropped 9 bases, with 13 bases sitting between them. The chain's CDR3 is CASSLGPSGGEQFF. The CDR3 region has the DNA TGTGCCAGCAGCTTGGGTCCCTCTGGGGGTGAGCAGTTCTTC.

This clonotype was seen more than once but under ten times. CDR3 region: CSVAGFLYGYTF. For the CDR3, the DNA is TGCAGCGTTGCGGGGTTTCTTTATGGCTACACCTTC. This chain links TRBV29-1 with TRBJ1-2; D remains unclear. V was pared by 4 bases and J by 5 bases, with 11 bases between. The CDR3 is 12 amino acids. The germline CDR1 and CDR2 sequences are SQVTM and ANQGSEA.

This clonotype was observed a few times. This sequence joins TRBV19 and TRBJ2-2; weak D call: TRBD2 (5 bases). CDR1 is LNHDA, CDR2 SQIVND, per germline (reference sequence). The V end lost 10 bases, the J end lost 8 bases, and 5 bases lay between the germline ends. The CDR3 is 9 amino acids. The CDR3 DNA is TGTGCCACGGGGGGGGAGCTGTTTTTT. Amino acids: CATGGELFF.

V is TRBV15 and J is TRBJ2-5, with 13 bases that match TRBD2. Trimming cost V 2 bases and J 3 bases; bases outside gene matches: 9. Germline V lookup: CDR1 LNHNV, CDR2 YYDKDF (reference sequence). This CDR3 spans 18 amino acids. This CDR3 is CATSRFPGTSGKEETQYF. Here the CDR3 DNA reads TGTGCCACCAGCAGATTCCCCGGGACTAGCGGGAAGGAAGAGACCCAGTACTTC. The full variable domain, with the rest looked up from reference TRBV15 and TRBJ2-5, is DAMVIQNPRYQVTQFGKPVTLSCSQTLNHNVMYWYQQKSSQAPKLLFHYYDKDFNNEADTPDNFQSRRPNTSFCFLDIRSPGLGDTAMYLCATSRFPGTSGKEETQYFGPGTRLLVL.

The table lists this clonotype with a few counts. The genes are TRBV7-8 and TRBJ2-7; D not resolved. Per germline, CDR1 SGHVS and CDR2 FQNEAQ. This CDR3 contains 14 residues. The V end lost 3 bases, the J end lost 6 bases, and 15 bases lay between the germline ends. CDR3 nucleotides: TGTGCCAGCAGCTTGGCCACTTTGAGAGGCGAGCAGTACTTC. Its translation: CASSLATLRGEQYF. Combining the CDR3 with reference TRBV7-8 and TRBJ2-7 gives the whole variable domain GAGVSQSPRYKVAKRGQDVALRCDPISGHVSLFWYQQALGQGPEFLTYFQNEAQLDKSGLPSDRFFAERPEGSVSTLKIQRTQQEDSAVYLCASSLATLRGEQYFGPGTRLTVT.

This clonotype has a handful of counts. The J gene is TRBJ2-7, the V gene TRBV20-1; D may correspond to TRBD1 or TRBD2 (5 bases each). The CDR3 is made up of 14 amino acids. Germline CDR1 and CDR2: DFQATT and SNEGSKA (reference sequence). V lost 6 bases, J lost 2 bases, and 17 bases lay in between. Here the CDR3 reads CSAGVASLPYEQYF. The CDR3 nucleotides are TGCAGTGCAGGGGTCGCTAGCCTCCCCTACGAGCAGTACTTC.

This clonotype was recorded at least ten times. As DNA, the CDR3 is TGCAGTGCCACCGGGACTAGCGGCTACGAGCAGTACTTC. It translates to CSATGTSGYEQYF. This chain connects TRBV20-1 to TRBJ2-7; TRBD2 agrees at 11 bases. Germline assignment: CDR1 DFQATT and CDR2 SNEGSKA (reference sequence). The trim removed 6 bases at V and 3 bases at J, leaving 4 bases unmatched. The CDR3 totals 13 residues.

The chain has TRBV7-2 and TRBJ2-7, with a tentative D call TRBD2 (6 bases). CDR1 and CDR2 from the germline V gene are SGHTA and FQGNSA. The V and J ends lost 2 bases and 6 bases respectively, with 14 bases between them. This CDR3 has 14 residues. The CDR3 sequence: CASSLSFGGREQYF. The DNA for the CDR3 is TGTGCCAGCAGCTTATCATTCGGGGGACGCGAGCAGTACTTC.

This clonotype was recorded a few times. V gene TRBV20-1 combines with J gene TRBJ2-4; 8 bases are a match to TRBD2. V shed 1 base, J shed 7 bases, and the junction held 6 bases outside the gene matches. Germline V gives CDR1 DFQATT, CDR2 SNEGSKA (reference sequence). The CDR3 sequence is 14 residues long. The CDR3 loop reads CSARGAGGGNIQYF. The CDR3 region has the DNA TGCAGTGCTAGAGGGGCGGGAGGCGGCAACATTCAGTACTTC.

Only a few counts were recorded for this clonotype. This chain uses TRBV7-6 with TRBJ1-4; D not certain. This CDR3 is built from 14 residues. Germline values: CDR1 SGHVS, CDR2 FNYEAQ. Trimming took 10 bases from V and 2 from J, leaving 14 bases between them. CDR3 sequence: CATSPWRTNEKLFF. For the CDR3, the DNA is TGTGCCACCTCACCCTGGAGGACTAATGAAAAACTGTTTTTT.

This clonotype was counted ten times or more. This sequence joins TRBV21-1 and TRBJ2-1; TRBD2, the D gene given by the table, was not confirmed from the DNA. TRBV21-1 is tagged as a pseudogene. The CDR3 has 16 residues. DNA of the CDR3: TGTGCCAGCAGCAAAGCGACTAGCGGGAGTAGAAATGAGCAGTTCTTC. Translated: CASSKATSGSRNEQFF.

This clonotype has only a few counts. This chain links TRBV12-3 or TRBV12-4 with TRBJ2-6, with 13 nucleotides matching TRBD2. This CDR3 region has 18 residues. Germline trimming cut 7 bases from V and 4 bases from J; bases unmatched to any gene: 10. CDR3 coding DNA: TGTGCCAGCACCCCTAAGGGACTAGCGGGAAGCGGGGCCAACGTCCTGACTTTC. The encoded protein is CASTPKGLAGSGANVLTF.

Only a few counts were recorded for this clonotype. The chain couples TRBV29-1 to TRBJ2-1; TRBD2 is a possible D gene (6 bases). The germline V gene has CDR1 SQVTM and CDR2 ANQGSEA. V lost 7 bases, J lost 0 bases, and 13 bases lay in between. The CDR3 has 14 amino acids. In nucleotides, the CDR3 is TGCAGCGCGTGGAGGGGAAGCTCCTACAATGAGCAGTTCTTC. This sequence encodes CSAWRGSSYNEQFF.

The table lists this clonotype with many counts. The J gene is TRBJ2-1, the V gene TRBV7-2; D possibly corresponds to TRBD2 (6 bases). The germline gives CDR1 SGHTA, CDR2 FQGNSA. The germline V and J ends were trimmed by 5 bases and 10 bases, with 18 bases remaining between them. The CDR3 is made up of 14 amino acids. This chain's CDR3 is CASSRRDRSREQFF. In DNA, the CDR3 is TGTGCCAGCAGCCGGAGGGACCGTTCCAGGGAGCAGTTCTTC.

This clonotype was counted only a few times. The chain carries TRBV20-1 and TRBJ2-7, with 8 bases lining up with TRBD2. Trimming cost V 3 bases and J 6 bases; bases outside gene matches: 10. This CDR3 is built from 14 residues. Germline CDR1 reads DFQATT; CDR2 reads SNEGSKA (reference sequence). The CDR3 sequence is CSASGGDGSLEQYF. CDR3 nucleotides: TGCAGTGCTAGCGGGGGGGATGGCTCTCTCGAGCAGTACTTC.

This clonotype was counted ten times or more. This sequence joins TRBV3-1 and TRBJ2-1, with 8 bases matching TRBD2. This CDR3 is built from 16 residues. The V and J ends lost 5 bases and 4 bases, in that order; junction bases with no gene match: 10. CDR1 is LGHDT and CDR2 is YNNKEL in the germline V gene (reference sequence). CDR3: CASSEVGTRLYNEQFF. CDR3 sequence (DNA): TGTGCCAGCAGCGAAGTTGGGACTAGGCTATACAATGAGCAGTTCTTC.

This clonotype came up a few times. The V gene is TRBV6-5, the J gene TRBJ1-6; TRBD1 might be the D (5 bases). V was shortened by 5 bases and J by 14 bases, with 22 bases between the two germline ends. Per germline, CDR1 MNHEY and CDR2 SVGAGI. The CDR3 spans 15 residues. In nucleotides, the CDR3 is TGTGCCAGCAGTCACCGACAGTTGTCGGGTCGGGCCCTCCACTTT. Residues: CASSHRQLSGRALHF.

In this sample, this clonotype turned up many times. The chain is built from TRBV5-1 and TRBJ2-5; D not resolved. V gave up 0 bases and J gave up 2 bases, with 11 bases separating them. The CDR3 has 15 residues. From germline, CDR1 is SGHRS and CDR2 YFSETQ. DNA of the CDR3: TGCGCCAGCAGCTTGGAAGACCTAAGGCAAGAGACCCAGTACTTC. Translation: CASSLEDLRQETQYF. Full variable domain (outside the CDR3, taken from reference TRBV5-1 and TRBJ2-5): KAGVTQTPRYLIKTRGQQVTLSCSPISGHRSVSWYQQTPGQGLQFLFEYFSETQRNKGNFPGRFSGRQFSNSRSEMNVSTLELGDSALYLCASSLEDLRQETQYFGPGTRLLVL.